This T cell receptor beta chain was sequenced during a study of blood T cell repertoires in COVID-19. Looking at the study overall: Donors in the United States, Italy and Spain gave samples during acute or convalescent COVID-19. T cells, B-cell-depleted T cells, or PBMCs supplied cDNA or gDNA.

In the original processing: Using reference gene primer amplification, nucleated cell counts were estimated. Sequencing was performed with immunoSEQ multiplex PCR; in TCRdb, only in-frame clones are kept and a portion is missing. The V and J calls and clone size come from that table; D and trimming were worked out from the DNA. The sample has 70,000 to 95,000 clones; around 92% are singletons. V was pared by 0 bases and J by 0 bases, with 13 bases between. CDR1 is SGHRS and CDR2 is YFSETQ in the germline V gene. CDR3 length: 17 residues. During active infection, Seattle patients enrolled and were then monitored through disease.

Material for sequencing was peripheral blood. The J gene is TRBJ1-3, the V gene TRBV5-1; perhaps TRBD1 as D (5 bases). This sequence was found in a man in his fifties with COVID-19, enrolled during active disease. The CDR3 DNA follows: TGCGCCAGCAGCTTGGGACGGACAAGAAGCTCTGGAAACACCATATATTTT. Translation gives CASSLGRTRSSGNTIYF. Supplemented by reference TRBV5-1 and TRBJ1-3, the full variable domain reads KAGVTQTPRYLIKTRGQQVTLSCSPISGHRSVSWYQQTPGQGLQFLFEYFSETQRNKGNFPGRFSGRQFSNSRSEMNVSTLELGDSALYLCASSLGRTRSSGNTIYFGEGSWLTVV.